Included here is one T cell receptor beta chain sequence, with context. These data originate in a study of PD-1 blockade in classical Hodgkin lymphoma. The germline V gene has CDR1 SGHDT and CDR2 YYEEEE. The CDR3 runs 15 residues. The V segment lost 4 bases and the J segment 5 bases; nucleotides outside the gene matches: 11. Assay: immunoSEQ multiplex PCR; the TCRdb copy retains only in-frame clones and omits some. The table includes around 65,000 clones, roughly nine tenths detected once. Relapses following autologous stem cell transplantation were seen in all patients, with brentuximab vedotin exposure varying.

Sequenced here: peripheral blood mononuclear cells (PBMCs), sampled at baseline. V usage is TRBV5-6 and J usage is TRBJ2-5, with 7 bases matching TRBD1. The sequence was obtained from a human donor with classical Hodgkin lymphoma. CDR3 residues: CASSTTRDSSETQYF. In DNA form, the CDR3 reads TGTGCCAGCAGCACAACCCGGGACAGTAGTGAGACCCAGTACTTC.